This note documents a single T cell receptor (beta chain) sequence. This clonotype was recorded at least ten times. There is no known antigen for this receptor. No base quality information exists; no much larger clone differs at one position. The data belong to a study of human T cells and chemical hapten exposure (dated by TCRdb to the early 2020s). In terms of the full investigation: For sensitization, 2% DPC in acetone was applied to an approximately 2 cm by approximately 2 cm area of upper inner arm skin. Throughout the roughly 23-week study period, patients were also given weekly therapeutic DPC doses on the scalp. Patch tests used Finn chambers with 0.01% DPC on the upper back, scored after 6 days by International Contact Dermatitis Research Group standards. Alopecia areata with under or over 50% scalp involvement, alopecia totalis and alopecia universalis were represented in the patient cohort, which was mostly female. The libraries were sequenced as a pool, and the TCR yield per sample differed mostly because of small variations in library volumes within the pool. Peripheral blood TCR repertoire changes were tracked in vivo in alopecia patients during primary and secondary sensitization to the hapten diphenylcyclopropenone (DPC). Blood samples were taken from patients before sensitization (week 0) and then at 2, 6 and about 24 weeks after DPC sensitization. Roughly 30 alopecia patients gave blood for TCR sequencing at one to four time points (pre-sensitization, 2, 6 and 24 weeks).

Preparation of the library involved RACE. Sequenced using a NextSeq 500. During library preparation, unique molecular identifiers were attached to individual cDNA molecules so that TCRs could be counted quantitatively and reproducibly. Both TCR alpha and TCR beta chains were sequenced from each blood RNA sample. Processing in the source paper ran as follows. A median of around 100,000 TCRs per sample was observed, with a range of about 20,000 to 750,000. The Decombinator software suite was used to annotate V, J and CDR3 in the TCR reads. To make PS versus PT1 abundance plots, every sample was subsampled to the same number of TCRs (28,000). TCRs were defined as expanded if absent before sensitization and observed at least eight times at the 2-week time point. The public reads were reanalyzed by TCRdb: fastp trimming at Q25, MiXCR alignment, in-frame beta chains only. Every CDR3 protein is listed once, alongside the most common genes and DNA of its rows. The V and J calls shown here were made by TCRdb, not taken from the authors' results. Counted in this sample were 75,000 to 90,000 distinct CDR3 sequences; around 9.3% of them appeared once. The ten largest clonotypes hold less than 6.5% of the sample.

The CDR3 spans 15 residues, from the cysteine through the phenylalanine. The only DNA kept is the CDR3, 45 bases in frame from the first base. As encoded in the germline V gene (reference sequence), CDR1 is DFQATT while CDR2 is SNEGSKA. V loses 0 bases at its end and J loses 7 bases; junction bases beyond the gene matches: 4. The time point label, as the study defines it: patch test 2, 6 weeks after DPC sensitization. Sample treatment or condition, as interpreted from the label and publication: therapeutic diphenylcyclopropenone sensitization with weekly scalp DPC. Blood at each patch-test visit was drawn before the patch test was applied. Patients were considered eligible if aged 18 to 70, diagnosed with alopecia and deemed suitable for DPC therapy, and patients were excluded if pregnant. Total RNA was extracted from unfractionated whole blood collected in Tempus Blood RNA tubes. Results and caveats for the whole study, not just this receptor: After repeated subsampling, changes were observed in the strength of the expansion versus patch-test correlation and in the threshold at which the correlation became significant. A positive correlation was found between the number of PT1 expanded TCRs and patch test score, with significance reached at thresholds 8, 16 and 32 but not 4. The number of TCRs above 1 in 1000 frequency did not change with DPC sensitization; there was no evidence of global repertoire structure alterations. Expanded TCRs formed significantly more large CDR3 similarity clusters than pre-sensitization or healthy control sets, consistent with antigen-driven responses. Because all patients had alopecia, a presumed autoimmune disease, the immune response of the patients might differ from that of healthy individuals.

The sample here was whole blood, taken in connection with sensitization to the hapten diphenylcyclopropenone (DPC). The clonotype comes from a woman between 50 and 59 years old with alopecia areata. Some clones in this sample may be carry-over from other donors' samples. In this chain, TRBV20-1 is recombined with TRBJ1-5; TRBD1 fits 12 bases in the junction. The DNA sequence is as follows: TGCAGTGCTAGAGACGGGACAGGGGGCCGACAGCCCCAGCATTTT. It encodes CSARDGTGGRQPQHF.